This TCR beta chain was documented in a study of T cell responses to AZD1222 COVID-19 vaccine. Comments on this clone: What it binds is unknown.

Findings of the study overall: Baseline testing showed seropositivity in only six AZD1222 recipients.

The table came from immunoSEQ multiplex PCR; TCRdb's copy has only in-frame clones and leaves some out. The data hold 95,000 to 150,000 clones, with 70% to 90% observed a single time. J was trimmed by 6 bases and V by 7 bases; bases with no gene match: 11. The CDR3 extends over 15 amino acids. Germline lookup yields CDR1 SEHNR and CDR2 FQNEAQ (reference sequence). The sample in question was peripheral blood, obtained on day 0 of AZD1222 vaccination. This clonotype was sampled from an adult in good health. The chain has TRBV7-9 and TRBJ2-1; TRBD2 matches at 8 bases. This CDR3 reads CASNQLGLAPNEQFF. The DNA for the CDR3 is TGTGCCAGCAACCAACTAGGACTAGCTCCCAATGAGCAGTTCTTC.